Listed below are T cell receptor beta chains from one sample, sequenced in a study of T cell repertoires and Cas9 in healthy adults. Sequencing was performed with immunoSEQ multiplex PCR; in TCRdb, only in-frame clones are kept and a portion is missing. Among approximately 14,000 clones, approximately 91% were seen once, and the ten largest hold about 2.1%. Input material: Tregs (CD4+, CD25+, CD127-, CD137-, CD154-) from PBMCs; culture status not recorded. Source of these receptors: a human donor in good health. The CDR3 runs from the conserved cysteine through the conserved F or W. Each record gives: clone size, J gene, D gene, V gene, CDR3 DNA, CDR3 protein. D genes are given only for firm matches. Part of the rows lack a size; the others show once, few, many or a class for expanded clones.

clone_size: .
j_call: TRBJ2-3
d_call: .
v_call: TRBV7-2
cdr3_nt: TGTGCCAGCAGCTTAGCGGCGACCACAGATACGCAGTATTTT
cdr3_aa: CASSLAATTDTQYF

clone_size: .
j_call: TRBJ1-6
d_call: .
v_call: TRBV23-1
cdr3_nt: TGCGCCAGCAGTCTCCTCGGCAGGAAGATTTCGGGTAATTCACCCCTCCACTTT
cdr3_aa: CASSLLGRKISGNSPLHF

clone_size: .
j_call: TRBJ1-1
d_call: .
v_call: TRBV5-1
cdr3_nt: TGCGCCAGCAGCTTAGGGGTTCCGAACACTGAAGCTTTCTTT
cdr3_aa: CASSLGVPNTEAFF

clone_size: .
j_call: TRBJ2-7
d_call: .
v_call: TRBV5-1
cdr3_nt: TGCGCCAGCACCCGCACTCCGGGACAAGCTTACGAGCAGTACTTC
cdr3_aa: CASTRTPGQAYEQYF

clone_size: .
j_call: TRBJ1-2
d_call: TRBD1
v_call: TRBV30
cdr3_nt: TGTGCCTGGAGTGTACAGGGGGCACCTTATGGCTACACCTTC
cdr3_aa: CAWSVQGAPYGYTF

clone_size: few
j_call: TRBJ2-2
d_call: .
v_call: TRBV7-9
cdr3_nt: TGTGCCAGCAGCTTTTCTCTCACCGGGGAGCTGTTTTTT
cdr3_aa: CASSFSLTGELFF

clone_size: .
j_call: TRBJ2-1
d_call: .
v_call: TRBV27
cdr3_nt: TGTGCCAGCAGTTTAGGAGTTTTGCATGAGCAGTTCTTC
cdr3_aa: CASSLGVLHEQFF

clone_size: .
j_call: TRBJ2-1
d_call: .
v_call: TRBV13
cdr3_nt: TGTGCCAGCAGCTTAACCCGAGGGGGCTCCTACAATGAGCAGTTCTTC
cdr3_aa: CASSLTRGGSYNEQFF

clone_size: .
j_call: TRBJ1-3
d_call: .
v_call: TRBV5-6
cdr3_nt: TGTGCCAGCAGCTTGTCTCTGTGGTACTCTGGAAACACCATATATTTT
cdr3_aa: CASSLSLWYSGNTIYF

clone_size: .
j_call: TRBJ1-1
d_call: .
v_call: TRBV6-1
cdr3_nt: TGTGCCACCGTCAGGGGTATGATGGACACTGAAGCTTTCTTT
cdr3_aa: CATVRGMMDTEAFF

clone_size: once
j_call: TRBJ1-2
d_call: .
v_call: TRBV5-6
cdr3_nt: TGTGCCAGCACCCTCGGCCGGAACTATGGCTACACCTTC
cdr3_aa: CASTLGRNYGYTF

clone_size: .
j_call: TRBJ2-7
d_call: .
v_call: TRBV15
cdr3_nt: TGTGCCACCAGCAGAGATAGACAGTTCTACGAGCAGTACTTC
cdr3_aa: CATSRDRQFYEQYF

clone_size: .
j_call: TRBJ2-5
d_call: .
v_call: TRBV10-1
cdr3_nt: TGCGCCAGCAGTGAAGGGGGACATAACGGGAAAGAGACCCAGTACTTC
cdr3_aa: CASSEGGHNGKETQYF

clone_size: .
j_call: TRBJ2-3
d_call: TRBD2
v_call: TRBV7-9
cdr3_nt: TGTGCCAGCAGCTCGGGACTAGCGGGGACGCAGTATTTT
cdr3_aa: CASSSGLAGTQYF

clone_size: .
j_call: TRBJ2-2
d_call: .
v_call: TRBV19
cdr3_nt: TGTGTCAGTAAGGTCACCTCGAACACCGGGGAGCTGTTTTTT
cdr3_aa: CVSKVTSNTGELFF